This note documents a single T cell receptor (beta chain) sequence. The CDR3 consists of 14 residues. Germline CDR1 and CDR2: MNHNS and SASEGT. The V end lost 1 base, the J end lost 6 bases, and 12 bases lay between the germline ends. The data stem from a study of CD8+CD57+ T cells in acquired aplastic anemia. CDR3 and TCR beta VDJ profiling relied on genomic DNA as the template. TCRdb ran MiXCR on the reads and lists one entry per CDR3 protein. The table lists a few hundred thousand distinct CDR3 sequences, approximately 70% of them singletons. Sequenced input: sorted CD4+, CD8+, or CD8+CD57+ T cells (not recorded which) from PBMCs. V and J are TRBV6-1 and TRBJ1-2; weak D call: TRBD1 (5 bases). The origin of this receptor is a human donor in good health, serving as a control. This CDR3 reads CASSEGQGRDGYTF. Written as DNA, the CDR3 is TGTGCCAGCAGTGAAGGGCAGGGACGGGATGGCTACACCTTC.